These 14 T cell receptor beta chains came from one sample sequenced in a study of patients and donors after allogeneic stem cell transplantation. TCRdb re-called the RT-PCR reads through MiXCR, storing one row per CDR3 protein. The profile shows approximately 430,000 distinct CDR3 sequences, roughly 17% of them singletons. Sample: blood, either unsorted or a sorted T cell fraction (not recorded which). The receptors were gathered from a human donor who was either an allogeneic HSCT recipient or a stem cell or donor lymphocyte infusion donor (not recorded which). It is not recorded whose cells these are; they may come from a transplant donor.

A remark on this clonotype: A single base separates this from a much larger clone, so it may be a read error. The V gene is TRBV12-3 or TRBV12-4, the J gene TRBJ1-5; maybe TRBD1 (6 bases). The CDR3 covers 14 residues. Trimming took off 11 bases at V and 2 bases at J, with 16 bases between the two ends. The CDR3 here is CAGTTGYGNQPQHF. The CDR3, as DNA: TGTGCCGGCACTACAGGGTACGGCAATCAGCCCCAGCATTTT.

This clonotype was observed a few times. V usage is TRBV24-1 and J usage is TRBJ2-2; 8 positions match TRBD1. The CDR3 runs 15 residues. Germline V gene sequence: CDR1 KGHDR, CDR2 SFDVKD. Losses at the gene ends were 7 bases for V and 9 bases for J; bases not matched to a gene: 12. CDR3: CATSDRGTLEWELFF. The CDR3 DNA follows: TGTGCCACCAGCGACAGGGGAACCCTCGAGTGGGAGCTGTTTTTT.

This chain connects TRBV13 to TRBJ2-1; maybe TRBD1 (5 bases). The CDR3 contains 15 residues. V lost 3 bases and J lost 3, with 12 bases in between. The germline gives CDR1 PRHDT, CDR2 FYEKMQ (reference sequence). CDR3 residues: CASSFTGRSYNEQFF. The CDR3 DNA sequence: TGTGCCAGCAGCTTTACAGGACGGAGCTACAATGAGCAGTTCTTC.

V and J are TRBV19 and TRBJ1-1; the D gene is possibly TRBD1 (5 bases). The V end lost 7 bases, the J end lost 6 bases, and 18 bases lay between the germline ends. CDR1 and CDR2 from the germline V gene are LNHDA and SQIVND (reference sequence). CDR3 length equals 14 residues. CDR3 sequence (DNA): TGTGCCAGTAAGGGAGGCAGGGAATTTTCTGAAGCTTTCTTT. This gives the protein CASKGGREFSEAFF.

The chain joins TRBV4-1 to TRBJ1-6; TRBD1 matches 9 bases. Germline V CDR1 and CDR2: MGHRA, YSYEKL. This CDR3 comprises 16 residues. Trimming at V came to 3 bases and at J to 7 bases, leaving 7 bases not matched to a gene. The DNA of the CDR3 is TGCGCCAGCAGCCAGGGGGACAGGGTAGGAAATTCACCCCTCCACTTT. Protein: CASSQGDRVGNSPLHF.

The chain has TRBV6-5 and TRBJ1-1; no clear D. The CDR3 has 14 residues. Germline V lookup: CDR1 MNHEY, CDR2 SVGAGI. Between the trimmed V and J ends, which lost 0 bases and 5 bases, there was a span of 10 bases. The CDR3 loop reads CASSYSARNTEAFF. Here the CDR3 DNA reads TGTGCCAGCAGTTACTCGGCCAGAAATACTGAAGCTTTCTTT.

At least ten counts were recorded for this clonotype. The chain couples TRBV20-1 to TRBJ2-7, with a weak D call TRBD2 (5 bases). The CDR3 is 13 amino acids. The germline V gene has CDR1 DFQATT and CDR2 SNEGSKA (reference sequence). The germline V and J ends were trimmed by 7 bases and 2 bases, with 15 bases remaining between them. CDR3 sequence: CSGRRGGTYEQYF. The CDR3, as DNA: TGCAGTGGACGACGCGGAGGCACCTACGAGCAGTACTTC.

The V and J genes are TRBV6-5 and TRBJ2-3; 10 bases align to TRBD2. V dropped 4 bases and J dropped 7; count of bases not matched to a gene: 8. Germline V gene data show CDR1 as MNHEY and CDR2 as SVGAGI. There are 15 residues in the CDR3. In DNA, the CDR3 is TGTGCCAGCAGTTTAAAGCGGGGGGGCCAATATACGCAGTATTTT. Translating it yields CASSLKRGGQYTQYF.

This chain connects TRBV5-1 to TRBJ2-1, with D unclear. Trimming removed 0 bases at V and 16 bases at J, with 23 bases between. The CDR3 is 15 residues long. Per germline, CDR1 SGHRS and CDR2 YFSETQ. The CDR3 nucleotides are TGCGCCAGCAGCTTGGGGGGTCAGCCTACAATGAGCTGTTTCTTC. Translated: CASSLGGQPTMSCFF.

The rearrangement joins TRBV11-2 to TRBJ2-1; tentatively, D is TRBD2 (7 bases). V was cut by 5 bases and J by 4 bases, with 18 bases left in between. This CDR3 comprises 16 residues. CDR1 is SGHAT and CDR2 is FQNNGV in the germline V gene. The CDR3 nucleotides are TGTGCCAGCAGCGGAAGGGGGGGGAGACCATACAATGAGCAGTTCTTC. Amino acid sequence: CASSGRGGRPYNEQFF.

The chain combines TRBV7-8 with TRBJ1-2; D remains ambiguous. The V end lost 5 bases, the J end lost 7 bases, and 17 bases lay between the germline ends. The CDR3 is 14 amino acids. CDR1 and CDR2 from the germline V gene are SGHVS and FQNEAQ. CDR3 DNA sequence: TGTGCCAGCAGCACACCCATGGAGGGAGGTGGCTACACCTTC. The encoded protein is CASSTPMEGGGYTF.

This clonotype has a handful of counts. V usage is TRBV2 and J usage is TRBJ1-1; D possibly corresponds to TRBD1 (6 bases). Per germline, CDR1 SNHLY and CDR2 FYNNEI. Trimming took off 2 bases at V and 10 bases at J, with 17 bases between the two ends. This CDR3 has 14 residues. This chain's CDR3 is CASSEYGGALPAFF. For the CDR3, the DNA is TGTGCCAGCAGTGAATATGGGGGGGCCCTACCAGCTTTCTTT.

This clonotype was seen many times. The CDR3 bases are TGTGCCACCAGTGATCGCCCGGGCAGCAACTACAATGAGCAGTTCTTC. Residues: CATSDRPGSNYNEQFF. The chain joins TRBV24-1 to TRBJ2-1, with unresolved D. Looked up from germline, CDR1 is KGHDR and CDR2 is SFDVKD. The CDR3 contains 16 residues. Trimming cost V 3 bases and J 3 bases, with 14 bases left between them.

This clonotype was detected only a few times. The gene calls are TRBV7-8 and TRBJ1-2, with 9 bases fitting TRBD1. Germline V gene sequence: CDR1 SGHVS, CDR2 FQNEAQ. The junction had 5 bases not matched to a gene; V was cut back by 4 bases and J by 8 bases. The CDR3 is made up of 13 amino acids. The CDR3 bases are TGTGCCAGCAGCTGGACAGGGGAGGGAGGCTACACCTTC. It codes for CASSWTGEGGYTF.